This TCR beta chain was profiled in a study of T cell repertoires in cytomegalovirus infection. On the study more broadly: CMV infection together with matching HLA type was indicated by public TCR beta signatures.

Study findings and constraints: People with CMV and the relevant HLA were identified by cumulative public TCR beta family frequency.

Points on this clonotype: The antigen remains unidentified.

TCRdb called the reads again in MiXCR, with one record for every CDR3 protein. The sample holds approximately 630,000 distinct CDR3 sequences; around 24% are singletons and the top ten take roughly 8%. CDR1 and CDR2 from the germline V gene are LGHNA and YSLEER. Trimming left V 1 base short and J 5 bases short, with 26 bases between. The CDR3 extends over 19 amino acids. The source of this sequence is a human donor in good health (CMV status not recorded). Some clones in this sample may be carry-over from other donors' samples. The genes are TRBV4-3 and TRBJ1-1; tentative D call: TRBD1 (5 bases). The specimen sequenced was CD8+ T cells from PBMCs. CDR3 coding DNA: TGCGCCAGCAGCCAAGCCCTCACGGGGAGGGGACTTGAAGGAACTGAAGCTTTCTTT. Protein: CASSQALTGRGLEGTEAFF.